The 12 T cell receptor beta chains listed next were all sequenced from one sample in a study of T cell responses to AZD1222 COVID-19 vaccine. Some clones are missing from TCRdb's copy, which holds only in-frame ones; the method was immunoSEQ multiplex PCR. The sample yields around 100,000 clones, around nine tenths seen once. The source material was peripheral blood, sampled on day 0 of AZD1222 vaccination. These receptors all come from an adult in good health.

This chain uses TRBV7-2 with TRBJ2-3; 7 positions agree with TRBD1. The CDR3 length is 14 residues. The germline CDR1 and CDR2 sequences are SGHTA and FQGNSA. Unmatched junction bases numbered 4, after V lost 5 bases and J lost 2 bases. CDR3 sequence reads: CASSPDRATDTQYF. In nucleotides, the CDR3 is TGTGCCAGCAGCCCTGACAGGGCCACAGATACGCAGTATTTT. The entire variable domain, with the rest obtained from reference TRBV7-2 and TRBJ2-3, is as follows: GAGVSQSPSNKVTEKGKDVELRCDPISGHTALYWYRQSLGQGLEFLIYFQGNSAPDKSGLPSDRFSAERTGGSVSTLTIQRTQQEDSAVYLCASSPDRATDTQYFGPGTRLTVL.

This chain links TRBV4-1 with TRBJ2-2; 10 nucleotides align to TRBD1. Germline-derived CDR1 and CDR2 are MGHRA and YSYEKL. The V segment lost 0 bases and the J segment 7 bases; nucleotides outside the gene matches: 11. The CDR3 totals 18 residues. The CDR3 sequence is CASSQEYRTGGYIGELFF. The CDR3 coding sequence is TGCGCCAGCAGCCAAGAATATCGGACAGGGGGATATATCGGGGAGCTGTTTTTT.

This clone was observed a few times. This chain uses TRBV10-3 with TRBJ1-1; tentative D call: TRBD1 (5 bases). The CDR3 runs 13 residues. Germline values: CDR1 ENHRY, CDR2 SYGVKD. V lost 6 bases, J lost 1 base, and 9 bases lay in between. The CDR3 protein is CAIRITGNTEAFF. The CDR3 DNA is TGTGCCATCAGGATAACAGGGAACACTGAAGCTTTCTTT.

This clone was picked up a small number of times. V gene TRBV11-2 combines with J gene TRBJ2-2; 9 nucleotides agree with TRBD2. Germline CDR1 reads SGHAT; CDR2 reads FQNNGV. With 3 bases clipped from V and 3 bases from J, the junction kept 8 bases outside the gene matches. CDR3 length: 17 residues. CDR3 protein: CASSFRAGGGDTGELFF. Written as DNA, the CDR3 is TGTGCCAGCAGCTTTCGAGCGGGAGGTGGGGACACCGGGGAGCTGTTTTTT.

This chain uses TRBV12-3 or TRBV12-4 with TRBJ1-1; D remains ambiguous. V lost 6 bases to trimming and J lost 4 bases, with 12 bases between them. This CDR3 comprises 13 residues. The CDR3 nucleotides are TGTGCCAGCAGCCTCCGGGTGGGCACTGAAGCTTTCTTT. Translation gives CASSLRVGTEAFF.

The rearrangement uses TRBV7-3 and TRBJ2-5; 11 bases are shared with TRBD2. The junction had 15 bases not matched to a gene; V was cut back by 6 bases and J by 0 bases. CDR1 SGHTA and CDR2 FQGTGA come from the germline V gene. The CDR3 consists of 19 residues. CDR3 region: CASRYRATLAGGYQETQYF. In DNA, the CDR3 is TGTGCCAGCAGGTACAGAGCAACCCTAGCGGGGGGATACCAAGAGACCCAGTACTTC.

Only one count was recorded for this clone. V is TRBV28 and J is TRBJ1-1; 7 bases are shared with TRBD1. V was clipped by 6 bases and J by 3 bases; unmatched bases: 4. This CDR3 is built from 13 residues. Germline CDR1 and CDR2: MDHEN and SYDVKM. CDR3 amino acids: CASSRTGDTEAFF. The CDR3 region has the DNA TGTGCCAGCAGCCGGACAGGTGACACTGAAGCTTTCTTT.

This clone was detected a few times. The CDR3: CASSPELVNSPLHF. The CDR3 nucleotides are TGTGCCAGCAGCCCGGAATTAGTGAATTCACCCCTCCACTTT. The chain uses TRBV5-4 and TRBJ1-6; D gene unclear. This CDR3 is 14 amino acids long. Germline CDR1 and CDR2: SGHNT and YYREEE (reference sequence). V gave up 4 bases and J gave up 7 bases, with 12 bases separating them.

This chain connects TRBV2 to TRBJ1-5; D is unclear. The CDR3 spans 14 residues. Per germline, CDR1 SNHLY and CDR2 FYNNEI. V was cut by 7 bases and J by 5 bases, with 15 bases left in between. CDR3 DNA: TGTGCCAGCACCGAGGCTTCTAGGGATCAGCCCCAGCATTTT. It encodes CASTEASRDQPQHF.

This clone has a single count. The chain links TRBV7-6 to TRBJ2-3; D is perhaps TRBD2 (7 bases). V lost 7 bases and J 3 bases, leaving 17 bases between the germline ends. The CDR3 has 15 residues. Germline loops: CDR1 SGHVS, CDR2 FNYEAQ. The CDR3: CASTFSGGATDTQYF. The CDR3 DNA reads as TGTGCCAGCACCTTTAGTGGGGGGGCAACAGATACGCAGTATTTT.

This sequence joins TRBV7-3 and TRBJ1-2; 9 bases fit TRBD1. Germline trimming cut 6 bases from V and 8 bases from J; bases unmatched to any gene: 13. CDR1 is SGHTA, CDR2 FQGTGA, per germline. The length of the CDR3 is 15 residues. The CDR3 sequence: CASSPTGGQGYGYTF. CDR3 nucleotides: TGTGCCAGCAGTCCGACAGGGGGACAGGGTTACGGCTACACCTTC.

This rearrangement joins TRBV5-1 to TRBJ2-5; 9 nucleotides match TRBD2. This CDR3 spans 14 amino acids. Germline assignment: CDR1 SGHRS and CDR2 YFSETQ. J lost 5 bases, V lost 4 bases, and 6 bases had no gene match. The CDR3 DNA follows: TGCGCCAGCAGCCCCAGGACTAGCGTTGAGACCCAGTACTTC. Its translation is CASSPRTSVETQYF.